Shown below are 13 T cell receptor beta chains from a single sample sequenced in a study of blood T cell repertoires in COVID-19. Generated by immunoSEQ multiplex PCR, the TCRdb table keeps only in-frame clones and is missing some. The table lists 180,000 or so clones, approximately 87% of them singletons. Specimen: PBMCs or T cells enriched from blood (not recorded which). All receptors come from a woman in her forties or fifties who had recovered from COVID-19.

This rearrangement joins TRBV11-2 to TRBJ1-4; D might be TRBD1 (5 bases). CDR3 length: 16 amino acids. CDR1 is SGHAT, CDR2 FQNNGV, per germline. V lost 4 bases and J 5 bases, leaving 17 bases between the germline ends. CDR3 in DNA: TGTGCCAGCAGCTCCTCGGGGGGGATGGAGAATGAAAAACTGTTTTTT. It yields the protein CASSSSGGMENEKLFF.

The chain joins TRBV27 to TRBJ1-1, with D perhaps matching TRBD1 (5 bases). This CDR3 has 13 amino acids. V was pared by 5 bases and J by 5 bases, with 12 bases between. Germline V gene lookup returns CDR1 MNHEY and CDR2 SMNVEV (reference sequence). This CDR3 reads CASSPNRKTEAFF. DNA for the CDR3: TGTGCCAGCAGTCCCAACAGGAAGACTGAAGCTTTCTTT.

The V gene is TRBV4-3, the J gene TRBJ1-1; D gene uncertain. CDR1 and CDR2 (germline): LGHNA, YSLEER. Trimming cost V 0 bases and J 4 bases, with 9 bases left between them. This CDR3 has 14 residues. The CDR3 sequence: CASSQEAGITEAFF. The CDR3 DNA reads as TGCGCCAGCAGCCAAGAGGCGGGGATCACTGAAGCTTTCTTT.

This chain connects TRBV28 to TRBJ2-3; 8 bases map to TRBD1. V lost 4 bases and J lost 4; bases outside the gene matches: 1. Per the germline V gene, CDR1 is MDHEN and CDR2 is SYDVKM. The CDR3 has 13 amino acids. The CDR3, as DNA: TGTGCCAGCAGTTCAGGGGGCGCAGATACGCAGTATTTT. Encoded protein: CASSSGGADTQYF.

CDR3 nucleotide sequence: TGTGCCAGCAGCTTGTCTCGGCGGGAGCAGTTCTTC. It codes for CASSLSRREQFF. The chain employs TRBV12-1 and TRBJ2-1; whether TRBD2, the table's D call, matches the DNA was not checked. TRBV12-1 represents a pseudogene. This CDR3 region has 12 residues.

The J gene is TRBJ1-3, the V gene TRBV9; the D is unclear. Germline lookup yields CDR1 SGDLS and CDR2 YYNGEE. Trimming pared 4 bases from V and 0 bases from J, leaving 11 bases between. The CDR3 is made up of 15 amino acids. The CDR3 DNA is TGTGCCAGCAGCCCACAGATTTACTCTGGAAACACCATATATTTT. Residues: CASSPQIYSGNTIYF.

The rearrangement links TRBV7-2 to TRBJ1-2, with 9 bases identical to TRBD1. This CDR3 is built from 15 residues. Trimming took 5 bases from V and 4 from J; bases not matched to a gene: 8. CDR1 and CDR2 (germline): SGHTA, FQGNSA. The CDR3 loop is CASSRDRAYTYGYTF. The CDR3 DNA follows: TGTGCCAGCAGCCGGGACAGGGCTTATACCTATGGCTACACCTTC.

The J gene is TRBJ2-5, the V gene TRBV29-1; D may be TRBD1 (5 bases). Germline values: CDR1 SQVTM, CDR2 ANQGSEA. Deletions cut 6 bases from V and 0 bases from J, with 11 bases between. This CDR3 contains 13 residues. CDR3 in amino acids: CSVYTGDQETQYF. The CDR3 region has the DNA TGCAGCGTGTATACAGGAGACCAAGAGACCCAGTACTTC.

V usage is TRBV30 and J usage is TRBJ2-1; a possible D gene is TRBD2 (6 bases). There are 17 residues in the CDR3. CDR1 is GTSNPN and CDR2 is SVGIG in the germline V gene (reference sequence). Trimming cost V 3 bases and J 1 base, with 19 bases left between them. The CDR3 nucleotides are TGTGCCTGGAGGGCTTTTTGGCGGGGTGGGTCCTACAATGAGCAGTTCTTC. Encoded protein: CAWRAFWRGGSYNEQFF.

The chain couples TRBV12-3 or TRBV12-4 to TRBJ2-5, with 9 bases aligning to TRBD1. Trimming at V came to 4 bases and at J to 3 bases, leaving 0 bases not matched to a gene. The CDR3 extends over 13 amino acids. The CDR3 region is CASSWDREETQYF. CDR3 coding DNA: TGTGCCAGCAGTTGGGACAGGGAAGAGACCCAGTACTTC.

The chain couples TRBV18 to TRBJ1-1; weak D call: TRBD1 (6 bases). Looked up from germline, CDR1 is KGHSH and CDR2 is LQKENI. CDR3 length equals 13 residues. Trimming shortened V by 8 bases and J by 1 base, and 11 bases separated the two germline ends. The CDR3 reads CASDGGPNTEAFF. For the CDR3, the DNA is TGTGCCAGCGATGGGGGCCCGAACACTGAAGCTTTCTTT.

The chain employs TRBV28 and TRBJ1-5; D is unresolved. The CDR3 has 12 residues. Germline loops: CDR1 MDHEN, CDR2 SYDVKM. The V end was cut by 5 bases, the J end by 4 bases, with 6 bases between. CDR3 DNA: TGTGCCAGCAGTGAGAGGAATCAGCCCCAGCATTTT. Its protein is CASSERNQPQHF. Together with reference TRBV28 and TRBJ1-5, the CDR3 gives the full variable domain: DVKVTQSSRYLVKRTGEKVFLECVQDMDHENMFWYRQDPGLGLRLIYFSYDVKMKEKGDIPEGYSVSREKKERFSLILESASTNQTSMYLCASSERNQPQHFGDGTRLSIL.

J is TRBJ1-2 and V is TRBV27; TRBD1 might be the D (5 bases). Germline-derived CDR1 and CDR2 are MNHEY and SMNVEV (reference sequence). V was cut by 4 bases and J by 9 bases, with 15 bases left in between. This CDR3 has 13 residues. The CDR3 loop is CASSSAGSGSYTF. CDR3 nucleotide sequence: TGTGCCAGCAGTTCAGCAGGGAGCGGGAGCTACACCTTC.